These T cell receptor beta chains were read from a single sample in a study of neurological immune-mediated disorders. Each CDR3 protein gets one entry after TCRdb re-called the 5' RACE reads with MiXCR. Of 70,000 to 90,000 distinct CDR3 sequences in the sample, more than 5% were seen once. Sequencing was done on a sample of PBMCs. All receptors derive from a woman in her sixties with multiple sclerosis. Both conserved end residues are part of each CDR3.

TRBJ1-1 TRBV11-2 CASSLDRMGSGEAFF
TRBJ1-1 TRBV7-2 CASPIRQGATITNTEAFF
TRBJ1-2 TRBV7-6 CASSPSTRGSYGYTF
TRBJ2-5 TRBV20-1 CSARKGQGIETQYF
TRBJ1-5 TRBV6-6 CASSSSQGVQPQHF
TRBJ2-5 TRBV18 CASSPGGQQETQYF
TRBJ2-2 TRBV5-1 CASSLRIGGELFF
TRBJ2-7 TRBV20-1 CSARADRGIDEQYF
TRBJ1-1 TRBV5-1 CASSLNTEAFF
TRBJ1-1 TRBV20-1 CSARGSALLNTEAFF
TRBJ2-5 TRBV7-2 CASLLAGVRETQYF
TRBJ2-7 TRBV7-9 CASSLDRGRDYEQYF
TRBJ1-5 TRBV7-9 CASSEQGNQPQHF
TRBJ2-5 TRBV3-1 CASSQRSGGVETQYF
TRBJ1-5 TRBV3-1 CASSQSDRGRNQPQHF
TRBJ1-2 TRBV29-1 CSVGDREGGYTF
TRBJ1-3 TRBV10-3 CAISDYNSGNTIYF
TRBJ2-7 TRBV3-1 CASSSEVAYEQYF
TRBJ1-1 TRBV27 CASSLLRDTEAFF
TRBJ1-1 TRBV5-1 CASSRGGNTEAFF
TRBJ2-5 TRBV5-1 CASSPEQGRAETQYF
TRBJ2-7 TRBV5-1 CASSLEREYEQYF
TRBJ2-3 TRBV7-2 CASSFSDGSRYF
TRBJ2-7 TRBV2 CASSELASSAYEQYF
TRBJ1-5 TRBV15 CATSRDLVTGSVNQPQHF
TRBJ2-1 TRBV7-2 CASSSGLAGGHEQFF
TRBJ2-2 TRBV5-1 CASSSGAGGPTGELFF
TRBJ1-1 TRBV5-1 CASSIRVQDTEAFF
TRBJ1-4 TRBV5-1 CASSGGRGSEKLFF
TRBJ2-1 TRBV27 CASRPAGVYNEQFF
TRBJ2-2 TRBV3-1 CASSQGTGWEFTGELFF
TRBJ2-5 TRBV7-2 CASSLGPSGGQETQYF
TRBJ2-5 TRBV2 CASRVGGETQYF
TRBJ1-1 TRBV20-1 CSAPREAFF
TRBJ1-5 TRBV10-2 CASSESGGDQPQHF
TRBJ2-3 TRBV20-1 CRLGLGPDTQYF
TRBJ2-1 TRBV10-3 CAIGTDYNEQFF
TRBJ2-3 TRBV3-1 CASSLLTGLTQYF
TRBJ2-7 TRBV5-1 CASSLLPGGNEQYF
TRBJ2-6 TRBV27 CASSFRGRTTSGANVLTF
TRBJ2-3 TRBV3-2 CASSDLLTDTQYF
TRBJ2-7 TRBV5-1 CASSSGQREREQYF
TRBJ2-7 TRBV6-5 CASSSGGRRGSYEQYF
TRBJ2-1 TRBV5-1 CASSPGTDNEQFF
TRBJ1-1 TRBV6-5 CASSYSSWSNTEAFF
TRBJ2-7 TRBV5-8 CASSPLGLAGVYEQYF